Listed below are T cell receptor beta chains from one sample, sequenced in a study of technical replicates of blood from several donors. Profiling relied on immunoSEQ multiplex PCR, and the TCRdb table lists in-frame clones only, not all of them. The sample has more than 75,000 clones, 90% to 95% seen once. Sequenced material: T cells isolated from PBMCs. The receptor set was obtained from a human donor in good health. Both conserved end residues are part of each CDR3. D genes are given only for firm matches. Where a row states a size, it is once, few, many or the class of an expanded clone; other rows omit it.

>TRBJ2-1|once|TRBV7-7|-
CASSLAVSDNEQFF
TGTGCTAGCAGCTTAGCGGTCAGCGACAATGAGCAGTTCTTC
>TRBJ2-1|-|TRBV7-9|TRBD2
CASSQELAGDSEQFF
TGTGCCAGCAGCCAAGAACTAGCGGGAGATTCTGAGCAGTTCTTC
>TRBJ1-2|few|TRBV2|TRBD1
CARPGQGAGGYTF
TGTGCCAGGCCGGGACAGGGGGCAGGTGGCTACACCTTC
>TRBJ2-5|-|TRBV5-1|TRBD2
CASSFRSGRALETQYF
TGCGCCAGCAGCTTTCGGAGCGGGAGGGCGTTAGAGACCCAGTACTTC
>TRBJ1-2|once|TRBV4-1|-
CASSQEDGYGYTF
TGCGCCAGCAGCCAAGAAGACGGGTATGGCTACACCTTC
>TRBJ1-1|-|TRBV11-3|-
CASRRDTEAFF
TGTGCCAGCAGGAGGGACACTGAAGCTTTCTTT
>TRBJ1-1|-|TRBV6-1|-
CASSEDSRMAFF
TGTGCCAGCAGTGAGGACTCGAGGATGGCTTTCTTT
>TRBJ2-1|-|TRBV6-6|-
CASSYDRPLDNEQFF
TGTGCCAGCAGTTACGACAGACCCCTAGACAATGAGCAGTTCTTC
>TRBJ1-3|-|TRBV2|TRBD1
CASSRDRGSGNTIYF
TGTGCCAGCAGCAGGGACAGGGGCTCTGGAAACACCATATATTTT
>TRBJ2-3|-|TRBV2|TRBD2
CASNGRAESVTDTQYF
TGTGCCAGCAACGGGAGGGCCGAGTCGGTGACAGATACGCAGTATTTT
>TRBJ2-2|-|TRBV9|TRBD1
CASSPTGGNGELFF
TGTGCCAGCAGCCCAACAGGGGGGAACGGGGAGCTGTTTTTT
>TRBJ2-7|-|TRBV7-2|-
CASSLGFRGYEQYF
TGTGCCAGCAGCTTAGGTTTCAGGGGTTACGAGCAGTACTTC
>TRBJ1-1|-|TRBV7-6|TRBD1
CASSLAGQGAREAFF
TGTGCCAGCAGCTTAGCTGGGCAGGGGGCGAGAGAAGCTTTCTTT
>TRBJ1-1|-|TRBV29-1|-
CSVRIQENTEAFF
TGCAGCGTCCGGATCCAGGAGAACACTGAAGCTTTCTTT
>TRBJ2-3|-|TRBV6-4|-
CASSVKESDTQYF
TGTGCCAGCAGTGTCAAGGAGTCAGATACGCAGTATTTT
>TRBJ2-3|-|TRBV4-1|-
CASSPARVLGGDTQYF
TGCGCCAGCAGCCCCGCCAGGGTTCTGGGCGGTGATACGCAGTATTTT
>TRBJ2-3|once|TRBV6-1|TRBD2
CASSVLAGGPSDTQYF
TGTGCCAGCAGTGTACTAGCGGGAGGGCCCTCAGATACGCAGTATTTT
>TRBJ1-1|-|TRBV6-1|TRBD1
CASTLDRAGEAFF
TGTGCCAGCACTTTGGACAGGGCCGGAGAGGCTTTCTTT
>TRBJ2-7|-|TRBV5-1|TRBD2
CASSLAAGGAGYEQYF
TGCGCCAGCAGCTTGGCAGCGGGGGGCGCAGGCTACGAGCAGTACTTC
>TRBJ1-3|once|TRBV5-4|TRBD1
CASRRSPGQGSGNTIYF
TGTGCCAGCAGACGATCCCCGGGACAGGGCTCTGGAAACACCATATATTTT
>TRBJ2-1|-|TRBV6-6|-
CASSSPGTSYNEQFF
TGTGCCAGCAGTTCCCCCGGGACATCTTACAATGAGCAGTTCTTC
>TRBJ1-1|-|TRBV6-5|TRBD1
CASSYTGAMNTEAFF
TGTGCCAGCAGTTACACAGGGGCCATGAACACTGAAGCTTTCTTT
>TRBJ2-5|-|TRBV19|-
CASSIIGASPASQYF
TGTGCCAGTAGTATCATTGGGGCCAGCCCTGCGTCCCAGTACTTC
>TRBJ2-1|-|TRBV27|TRBD2
CASSSGTSGTKGYNEQFF
TGTGCCAGCAGTTCCGGGACTAGCGGGACAAAGGGGTACAATGAGCAGTTCTTC